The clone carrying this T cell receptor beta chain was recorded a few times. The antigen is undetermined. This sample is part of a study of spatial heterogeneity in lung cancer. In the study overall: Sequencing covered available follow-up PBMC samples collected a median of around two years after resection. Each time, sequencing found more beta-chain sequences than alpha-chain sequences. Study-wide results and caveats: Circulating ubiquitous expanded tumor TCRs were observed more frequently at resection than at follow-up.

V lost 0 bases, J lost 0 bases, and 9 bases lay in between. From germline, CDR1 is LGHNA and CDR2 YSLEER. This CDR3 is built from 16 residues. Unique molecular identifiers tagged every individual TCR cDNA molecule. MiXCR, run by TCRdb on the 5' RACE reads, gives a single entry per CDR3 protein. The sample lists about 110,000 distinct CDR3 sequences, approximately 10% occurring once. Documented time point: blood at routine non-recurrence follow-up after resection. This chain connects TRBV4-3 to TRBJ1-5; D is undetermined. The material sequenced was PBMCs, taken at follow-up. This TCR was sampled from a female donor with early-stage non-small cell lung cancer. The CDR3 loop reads CASSQDLHYSNQPQHF. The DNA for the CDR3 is TGCGCCAGCAGCCAAGATTTACACTATAGCAATCAGCCCCAGCATTTT.